These 32 T cell receptor beta chains were all obtained from the same sample, sequenced in a study of beta chain features in type 1 diabetes. General observations from the study: Researchers report that Type 1 diabetes patients had moderately but significantly shorter TCRB CDR3s across all four CD4+ subsets.

cDNA synthesis used the whole RNA isolate, giving expressed TCRB sequences. TCRdb keeps only in-frame clones here, not all; method: immunoSEQ multiplex PCR. This sample has nearly 700,000 clones, with around 15% found just once. These TCRs' antigens remain unknown. Specimen: naive CD4+ T cells from blood. These receptors all stem from a man aged 18 to 30 with type 1 diabetes.

CDR3 residues: CSVGVPYSYEQYF. CDR3 bases: TGCAGCGTTGGCGTACCTTACTCCTACGAGCAGTACTTC. The V gene is TRBV29-1, the J gene TRBJ2-7; D gene uncertain. Between the trimmed V and J ends, which lost 4 bases and 0 bases, there was a span of 10 bases. The CDR3 contains 13 residues. Germline V gene sequence: CDR1 SQVTM, CDR2 ANQGSEA.

The chain joins TRBV10-3 to TRBJ2-5; D unresolved. The CDR3 sequence is 13 residues long. V was clipped by 4 bases and J by 3 bases, with 9 bases between them. In germline, CDR1 is ENHRY, CDR2 SYGVKD. In nucleotides, the CDR3 is TGTGCCATCAGTGGTCTGCCGAAAGAGACCCAGTACTTC. This sequence encodes CAISGLPKETQYF.

A few counts support this clone. This chain uses TRBV14 with TRBJ1-6; maybe TRBD1 (6 bases). V dropped 1 base and J dropped 5 bases, with 9 bases sitting between them. Germline V gene data show CDR1 as SGHDN and CDR2 as FVKESK. The CDR3 sequence is 15 residues long. This CDR3 is CASSQGTANNSPLHF. As DNA, the CDR3 is TGTGCCAGCAGCCAAGGGACAGCAAATAATTCACCCCTCCACTTT. The variable domain in full, with the rest retrieved from reference TRBV14 and TRBJ1-6, is EAGVTQFPSHSVIEKGQTVTLRCDPISGHDNLYWYRRVMGKEIKFLLHFVKESKQDESGMPNNRFLAERTGGTYSTLKVQPAELEDSGVYFCASSQGTANNSPLHFGNGTRLTVT.

This chain joins TRBV18 and TRBJ1-4; 8 positions match TRBD1. The V and J ends lost 5 bases and 5 bases, in that order; junction bases with no gene match: 16. Germline lookup yields CDR1 KGHSH and CDR2 LQKENI. This CDR3 comprises 18 residues. In DNA form, the CDR3 reads TGTGCCAGCTCATCGACCGGGACAGGCATGTCAGGGAATGAAAAACTGTTTTTT. Translating it yields CASSSTGTGMSGNEKLFF.

This clone was detected a few times. The chain employs TRBV27 and TRBJ1-5, with 9 bases fitting TRBD1. The CDR3 covers 15 residues. Germline loops: CDR1 MNHEY, CDR2 SMNVEV (reference sequence). V lost 6 bases and J lost 3; bases outside the gene matches: 6. The CDR3 reads CASRAGTGHNQPQHF. The CDR3 nucleotides read TGTGCCAGCAGGGCCGGGACAGGGCACAATCAGCCCCAGCATTTT.

This clone was counted only a few times. This chain connects TRBV10-3 to TRBJ2-1, with D perhaps TRBD2 (5 bases). CDR1 ENHRY and CDR2 SYGVKD come from the germline V gene. The CDR3 spans 12 residues. V dropped 6 bases and J dropped 8 bases, with 11 bases sitting between them. CDR3 sequence reads: CAISPRRDEQFF. The DNA of the CDR3 is TGTGCCATCAGCCCGAGGCGGGATGAGCAGTTCTTC.

This clone has only a few counts. The chain has TRBV7-9 and TRBJ2-1; D may be TRBD1 or TRBD2 (5 bases each). V lost 1 base to trimming and J lost 3 bases, with 10 bases between them. Looked up from germline, CDR1 is SEHNR and CDR2 is FQNEAQ (reference sequence). The CDR3 totals 15 residues. Here the CDR3 reads CASSLGGTGYNEQFF. As DNA, the CDR3 is TGTGCCAGCAGCTTAGGGGGGACGGGCTACAATGAGCAGTTCTTC. Supplemented by reference TRBV7-9 and TRBJ2-1, the full variable domain reads DTGVSQNPRHKITKRGQNVTFRCDPISEHNRLYWYRQTLGQGPEFLTYFQNEAQLEKSRLLSDRFSAERPKGSFSTLEIQRTEQGDSAMYLCASSLGGTGYNEQFFGPGTRLTVL.

This sequence joins TRBV10-3 and TRBJ1-2; maybe TRBD1 (5 bases). The CDR3 contains 15 residues. Germline CDR1 and CDR2: ENHRY and SYGVKD. Trimming removed 0 bases from V and 8 bases from J, with 16 bases in between. CDR3 sequence (DNA): TGTGCCATCAGTGAGTCGGACATGTCACTTTCCGGCTACACCTTC. Its translation is CAISESDMSLSGYTF.

This clone came up a few times. This chain connects TRBV13 to TRBJ1-1; D remains unclear. CDR3 length: 12 amino acids. From germline, CDR1 is PRHDT and CDR2 FYEKMQ (reference sequence). The germline V and J ends were trimmed by 5 bases and 3 bases, with 7 bases remaining between them. The CDR3 loop is CASSPQDTEAFF. DNA for the CDR3: TGTGCCAGCAGCCCCCAGGACACTGAAGCTTTCTTT.

This clone was seen only a few times. The rearrangement joins TRBV19 to TRBJ2-6; 10 bases are shared with TRBD1. V lost 5 bases to trimming and J lost 3 bases; unmatched junction nucleotides: 7. Germline V gene data show CDR1 as LNHDA and CDR2 as SQIVND (reference sequence). The CDR3 extends over 17 amino acids. The CDR3 region is CASSSRQGASGANVLTF. CDR3 nucleotide sequence: TGTGCCAGTAGTTCCCGACAGGGGGCTAGTGGGGCCAACGTCCTGACTTTC.

J is TRBJ2-5 and V is TRBV14, with TRBD2 matching over 7 bases. V was clipped by 0 bases and J by 5 bases; unmatched bases: 21. The germline V gene encodes CDR1 SGHDN and CDR2 FVKESK. The CDR3 sequence is 20 residues long. The CDR3 here is CASSQERGRSGAVRRETQYF. CDR3 DNA sequence: TGTGCCAGCAGCCAAGAACGAGGGAGAAGCGGGGCCGTCAGGAGGGAGACCCAGTACTTC.

The chain links TRBV5-4 to TRBJ2-5; D perhaps matches TRBD1 (5 bases). Per germline, CDR1 SGHNT and CDR2 YYREEE (reference sequence). V was trimmed by 9 bases and J by 4 bases, leaving 19 bases between them. The CDR3 runs to 14 residues. As DNA, the CDR3 is TGTGCCATCCGCACCCCTGGTAGGGGAGAGACCCAGTACTTC. It codes for CAIRTPGRGETQYF.

With regard to this clone: Within the sample, other DNA sequences also encode this same CDR3. The gene calls are TRBV29-1 and TRBJ1-5; 11 nucleotides agree with TRBD1. The V segment lost 6 bases and the J segment 7 bases; nucleotides outside the gene matches: 8. Germline V CDR1 and CDR2: SQVTM, ANQGSEA. CDR3 length: 14 residues. The CDR3 bases are TGCAGCGTCGCCGAAGGGACAGGGGGGCAGCCCCAGCATTTT. Amino acid sequence: CSVAEGTGGQPQHF.

Points on this clone: Other DNA sequences in the same sample also yield this CDR3. The V call is TRBV29-1, the J call TRBJ2-1, with 8 positions matching TRBD1. Germline CDR1 is SQVTM and CDR2 is ANQGSEA. Germline trimming cut 4 bases from V and 4 bases from J; bases unmatched to any gene: 3. This CDR3 has 13 residues. The CDR3 region is CSVGQGSYNEQFF. The CDR3 nucleotides read TGCAGCGTTGGACAGGGGTCTTACAATGAGCAGTTCTTC.

This clone was counted only a few times. The chain carries TRBV5-1 and TRBJ2-1, with D possibly being TRBD2 (6 bases). Looked up from germline, CDR1 is SGHRS and CDR2 is YFSETQ. The CDR3 covers 18 residues. The V gene lost 9 bases and the J gene lost 4 bases, with 29 bases spanning the gap. The CDR3 DNA follows: TGCGCCACCTTTATTTGGGCGGGGCGGCTGACCTTTTACAATGAGCAGTTCTTC. Its protein product is CATFIWAGRLTFYNEQFF.

The V call is TRBV4-1, the J call TRBJ1-2; 8 bases line up with TRBD1. The CDR3 length is 15 residues. V shed 1 base, J shed 4 bases, and the junction held 5 bases outside the gene matches. CDR1 is MGHRA, CDR2 YSYEKL, per germline. CDR3 in amino acids: CASSQAGQGLYGYTF. CDR3 bases: TGCGCCAGCAGCCAAGCCGGACAGGGTCTCTATGGCTACACCTTC.

The chain has TRBV7-3 and TRBJ1-4; the D gene is possibly TRBD1 (6 bases). The V end was cut by 5 bases, the J end by 4 bases, with 8 bases between. CDR3 length: 13 amino acids. Per germline, CDR1 SGHTA and CDR2 FQGTGA. The CDR3 DNA sequence: TGTGCCAGCAGCCGGACAGTTAATGAAAAACTGTTTTTT. This codes for CASSRTVNEKLFF.

This clone was observed a few times. The chain links TRBV18 to TRBJ2-1; 10 bases map to TRBD1. The CDR3 contains 17 residues. J gave up 2 bases and V 1 base, and 5 bases lay outside the gene matches. Germline CDR1 KGHSH, CDR2 LQKENI. CDR3 sequence reads: CASSPRLGQGAYNEQFF. Written as DNA, the CDR3 is TGTGCCAGCTCACCACGGCTAGGACAGGGGGCCTACAATGAGCAGTTCTTC.

This clone was seen a few times. The chain combines TRBV25-1 with TRBJ1-2; D ambiguous. Germline V gene data show CDR1 as MGHDK and CDR2 as SYGVNS. The V end was cut by 4 bases, the J end by 4 bases, with 7 bases between. This CDR3 is built from 12 residues. CDR3 sequence: CASSGRAYGYTF. The DNA for the CDR3 is TGTGCCAGCAGTGGTAGGGCCTATGGCTACACCTTC.

The gene calls are TRBV18 and TRBJ2-7, with no clear D. This CDR3 has 13 residues. Germline CDR1 and CDR2: KGHSH and LQKENI. V was shortened by 0 bases and J by 6 bases, with 9 bases between the two germline ends. DNA for the CDR3: TGTGCCAGCTCACCACCGGTAGGGCCCGAGCAGTACTTC. It yields the protein CASSPPVGPEQYF.

Turning to this clone: This CDR3 is also generated by other DNA sequences in the sample. The genes are TRBV9 and TRBJ1-1; D is ambiguous. Germline CDR1 reads SGDLS; CDR2 reads YYNGEE. V was clipped by 0 bases and J by 1 base, with 4 bases between them. CDR3 size: 13 residues. The DNA for the CDR3 is TGTGCCAGCAGCGTAGATAAGAACACTGAAGCTTTCTTT. As protein: CASSVDKNTEAFF. The full variable domain, with the rest looked up from reference TRBV9 and TRBJ1-1, is DSGVTQTPKHLITATGQRVTLRCSPRSGDLSVYWYQQSLDQGLQFLIQYYNGEERAKGNILERFSAQQFPDLHSELNLSSLELGDSALYFCASSVDKNTEAFFGQGTRLTVV.

This clone was recorded a few times. The chain links TRBV27 to TRBJ1-3, with 7 positions matching TRBD1. V trimming: 5 bases; J trimming: 2 bases; junction bases outside the gene matches: 6. CDR1 and CDR2 (germline): MNHEY, SMNVEV (reference sequence). The CDR3 has 15 residues. CDR3 DNA sequence: TGTGCCAGCAGTCTCCAGGGGGTTACTGGAAACACCATATATTTT. Translating gives CASSLQGVTGNTIYF.

This clone showed up just a few times. The chain is built from TRBV7-9 and TRBJ1-2, with 7 bases identical to TRBD1. The CDR3 loop spans 15 amino acids. Germline loops: CDR1 SEHNR, CDR2 FQNEAQ (reference sequence). Trimming cost V 5 bases and J 7 bases; bases outside gene matches: 13. The CDR3: CASSIGQEVLRGYTF. For the CDR3, the DNA is TGTGCCAGCAGCATCGGACAGGAAGTCTTGCGTGGCTACACCTTC.

This clone was found a few times. This chain uses TRBV28 with TRBJ1-5; TRBD1 matches at 9 bases. Germline-derived CDR1 and CDR2 are MDHEN and SYDVKM. J was trimmed by 7 bases and V by 4 bases; bases with no gene match: 5. The CDR3 extends over 14 amino acids. DNA for the CDR3: TGTGCCAGCAGTTACACAGGGGGCGGCCAGCCCCAGCATTTT. Protein product: CASSYTGGGQPQHF.

On this clone itself: Other DNA sequences in the sample encode the same CDR3. The V call is TRBV10-3, the J call TRBJ1-1; maybe TRBD1 (5 bases). The CDR3 spans 15 residues. Per the germline V gene, CDR1 is ENHRY and CDR2 is SYGVKD. V was pared by 0 bases and J by 0 bases, with 8 bases between. Here the CDR3 DNA reads TGTGCCATCAGTGAGTCTGCGGACATGAACACTGAAGCTTTCTTT. It is translated as CAISESADMNTEAFF.

This clone was found a few times. The V and J genes are TRBV5-1 and TRBJ2-3; D ambiguous. The CDR3 sequence is 14 residues long. V lost 0 bases and J lost 4, with 9 bases in between. Germline CDR1 is SGHRS and CDR2 is YFSETQ. The CDR3 loop reads CASSLALGPDTQYF. The CDR3 DNA is TGCGCCAGCAGCTTGGCACTGGGCCCAGATACGCAGTATTTT.

This clone was counted only a few times. V usage is TRBV7-6 and J usage is TRBJ2-5; TRBD2 aligns across 8 bases. V lost 1 base to trimming and J lost 1 base; unmatched junction nucleotides: 2. CDR3 length: 15 amino acids. CDR1 is SGHVS, CDR2 FNYEAQ, per germline. CDR3 amino acids: CASSLGLAFQETQYF. CDR3 coding DNA: TGTGCCAGCAGCTTAGGACTAGCGTTCCAAGAGACCCAGTACTTC.

This clone has just a few counts. This chain connects TRBV5-4 to TRBJ2-1; possibly TRBD1 for D (6 bases). CDR3 size: 15 residues. Germline V gene lookup returns CDR1 SGHNT and CDR2 YYREEE (reference sequence). The germline V and J ends were trimmed by 4 bases and 7 bases, with 18 bases remaining between them. The CDR3 nucleotides are TGTGCCAGCAGCCCACAGGGTGGGCAAGGGAATGAGCAGTTCTTC. Protein product: CASSPQGGQGNEQFF. Complete variable domain (other parts from reference TRBV5-4 and TRBJ2-1): ETGVTQSPTHLIKTRGQQVTLRCSSQSGHNTVSWYQQALGQGPQFIFQYYREEENGRGNFPPRFSGLQFPNYSSELNVNALELDDSALYLCASSPQGGQGNEQFFGPGTRLTVL.

The table lists this clone with a few counts. The chain has TRBV15 and TRBJ2-1; 9 bases align to TRBD1. Germline V gene lookup returns CDR1 LNHNV and CDR2 YYDKDF (reference sequence). After removal of 0 bases from V and 6 bases from J, the junction contained 9 bases not matched to a gene. This CDR3 region has 17 residues. CDR3 protein: CATSRDPPGQGANEQFF. The CDR3 nucleotides are TGTGCCACCAGCAGAGATCCCCCGGGACAGGGAGCCAATGAGCAGTTCTTC.

The chain links TRBV2 to TRBJ1-2; the D gene is possibly TRBD1 (6 bases). The V end lost 6 bases, the J end lost 6 bases, and 17 bases lay between the germline ends. The V gene's germline CDR1 is SNHLY and CDR2 FYNNEI. This CDR3 spans 14 amino acids. DNA for the CDR3: TGTGCCAGCAGGAGAAGGTTGGGGGCGAATGGCTACACCTTC. Encoded protein: CASRRRLGANGYTF.

The chain combines TRBV18 with TRBJ2-5; unclear D gene. There are 14 residues in the CDR3. In germline, CDR1 is KGHSH, CDR2 LQKENI. V gave up 8 bases and J gave up 1 base, with 14 bases separating them. Written as DNA, the CDR3 is TGTGCCAGCACTACGGTTGCAGGCCAAGAGACCCAGTACTTC. As protein: CASTTVAGQETQYF.

This rearrangement joins TRBV5-1 to TRBJ2-3; 7 bases agree with TRBD1. Germline CDR1 SGHRS, CDR2 YFSETQ. This CDR3 comprises 13 residues. Trimming at V came to 4 bases and at J to 5 bases, leaving 4 bases not matched to a gene. The CDR3 sequence: CASSPWTGDTQYF. CDR3 bases: TGCGCCAGCAGCCCGTGGACAGGAGATACGCAGTATTTT.